This entry describes one TCR beta chain. TCRdb's table, derived via immunoSEQ multiplex PCR, lists solely in-frame clones and lacks some. Among around 200,000 clones listed, 80% were seen once. The data were obtained in a study of blood T cell repertoires in COVID-19. The sequencing input was PBMCs or T cells enriched from blood (not recorded which). This TCR was recovered from a woman aged 40 to 50 with acute COVID-19.

The CDR3, as DNA: TGTGCCAGCAGCATAGGATTGGGGGCCGCCTATAATTCACCCCTCCACTTT. Translated: CASSIGLGAAYNSPLHF. The chain recombines TRBV5-6 with TRBJ1-6; D is possibly TRBD1 (6 bases). V lost 4 bases and J lost 2, with 16 bases in between. This CDR3 is 17 amino acids long. Germline V CDR1 and CDR2: SGHDT, YYEEEE. The full variable domain, with the rest looked up from reference TRBV5-6 and TRBJ1-6, is DAGVTQSPTHLIKTRGQQVTLRCSPKSGHDTVSWYQQALGQGPQFIFQYYEEEERQRGNFPDRFSGHQFPNYSSELNVNALLLGDSALYLCASSIGLGAAYNSPLHFGNGTRLTVT.